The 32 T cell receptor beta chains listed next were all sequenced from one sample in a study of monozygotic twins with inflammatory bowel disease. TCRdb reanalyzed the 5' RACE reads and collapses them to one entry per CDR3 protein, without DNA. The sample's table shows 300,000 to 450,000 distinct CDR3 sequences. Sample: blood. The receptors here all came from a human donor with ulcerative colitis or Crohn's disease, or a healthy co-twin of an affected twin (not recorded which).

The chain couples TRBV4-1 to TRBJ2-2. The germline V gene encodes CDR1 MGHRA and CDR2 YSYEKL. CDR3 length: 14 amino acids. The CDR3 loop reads CASSQVPQWRELFF.

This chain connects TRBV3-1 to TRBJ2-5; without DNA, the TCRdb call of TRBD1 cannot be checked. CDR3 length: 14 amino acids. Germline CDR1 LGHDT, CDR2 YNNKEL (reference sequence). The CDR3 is CASNPTGEKETQYF.

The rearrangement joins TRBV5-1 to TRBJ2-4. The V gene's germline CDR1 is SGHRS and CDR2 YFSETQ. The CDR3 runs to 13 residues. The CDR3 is CASSLGAQNIQYF.

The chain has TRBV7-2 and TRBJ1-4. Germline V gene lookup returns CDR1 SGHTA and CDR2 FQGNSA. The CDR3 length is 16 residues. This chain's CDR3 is CASSFNQGTTNEKLFF.

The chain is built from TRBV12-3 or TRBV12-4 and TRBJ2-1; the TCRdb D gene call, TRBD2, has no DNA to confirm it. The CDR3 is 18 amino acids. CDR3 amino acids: CASRGGLAGSSSYNEQFF.

The CDR3 region is CASSFTSINEQFF. The chain combines TRBV7-2 with TRBJ2-1; checking the TCRdb D call of TRBD2 is not possible without DNA. The CDR3 covers 13 residues. Germline V gene lookup returns CDR1 SGHTA and CDR2 FQGNSA.

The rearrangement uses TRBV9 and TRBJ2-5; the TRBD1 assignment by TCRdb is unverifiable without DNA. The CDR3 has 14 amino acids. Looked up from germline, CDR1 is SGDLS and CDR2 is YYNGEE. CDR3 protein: CASSPRSWEETQYF.

The CDR3 loop is CSARDFTSGISYEQYF. The chain has TRBV20-1 and TRBJ2-7. This CDR3 contains 16 residues. In germline, CDR1 is DFQATT, CDR2 SNEGSKA (reference sequence).

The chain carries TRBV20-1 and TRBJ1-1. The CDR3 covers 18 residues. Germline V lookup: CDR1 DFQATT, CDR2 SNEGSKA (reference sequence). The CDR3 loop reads CSARVQFREGGMNTEAFF.

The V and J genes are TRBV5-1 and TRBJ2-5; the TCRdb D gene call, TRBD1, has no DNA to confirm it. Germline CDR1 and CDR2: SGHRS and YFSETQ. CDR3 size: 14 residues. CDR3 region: CASVGTGGMETQYF.

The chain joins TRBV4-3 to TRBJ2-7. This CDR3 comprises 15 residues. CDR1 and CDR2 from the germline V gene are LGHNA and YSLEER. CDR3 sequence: CASSQAYPVSYEQYF.

Here the CDR3 reads CASSQDTTGDGYTF. The chain links TRBV4-1 to TRBJ1-2; TCRdb reports TRBD1, a call that lacks DNA to check it against. There are 14 residues in the CDR3. CDR1 is MGHRA and CDR2 is YSYEKL in the germline V gene.

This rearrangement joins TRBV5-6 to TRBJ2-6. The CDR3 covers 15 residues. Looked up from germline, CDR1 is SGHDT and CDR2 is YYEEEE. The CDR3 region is CASRWMGSGANVLTF.

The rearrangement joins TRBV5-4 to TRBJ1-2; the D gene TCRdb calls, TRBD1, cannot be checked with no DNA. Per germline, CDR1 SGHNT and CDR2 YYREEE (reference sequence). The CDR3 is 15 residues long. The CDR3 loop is CASHPSPGSNYGYTF.

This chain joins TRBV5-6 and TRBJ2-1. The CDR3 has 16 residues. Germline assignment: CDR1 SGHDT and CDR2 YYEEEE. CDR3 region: CASSLVLLSSYNEQFF. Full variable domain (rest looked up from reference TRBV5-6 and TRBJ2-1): DAGVTQSPTHLIKTRGQQVTLRCSPKSGHDTVSWYQQALGQGPQFIFQYYEEEERQRGNFPDRFSGHQFPNYSSELNVNALLLGDSALYLCASSLVLLSSYNEQFFGPGTRLTVL.

CDR3 protein: CASSLAQRGVEQYF. This sequence joins TRBV5-1 and TRBJ2-7; TCRdb outputs TRBD1, but without DNA this stays unchecked. Germline CDR1 and CDR2: SGHRS and YFSETQ. This CDR3 contains 14 residues.

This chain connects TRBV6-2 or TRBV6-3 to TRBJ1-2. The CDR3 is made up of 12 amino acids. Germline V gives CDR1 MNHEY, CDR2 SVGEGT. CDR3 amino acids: CASSLANYGYTF.

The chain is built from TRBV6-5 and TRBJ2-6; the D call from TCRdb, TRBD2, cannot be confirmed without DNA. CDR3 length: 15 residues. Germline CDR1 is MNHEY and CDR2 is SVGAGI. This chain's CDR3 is CASSYGRGGANVLTF.

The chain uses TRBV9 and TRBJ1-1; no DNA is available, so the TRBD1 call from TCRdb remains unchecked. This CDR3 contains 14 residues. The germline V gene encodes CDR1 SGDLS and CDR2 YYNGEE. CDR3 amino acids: CASSGQGWSTEAFF.

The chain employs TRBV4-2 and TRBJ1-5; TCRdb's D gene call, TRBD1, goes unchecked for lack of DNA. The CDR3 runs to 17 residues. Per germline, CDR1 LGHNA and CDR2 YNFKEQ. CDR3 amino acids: CASSQDLSGTGLSPQHF.

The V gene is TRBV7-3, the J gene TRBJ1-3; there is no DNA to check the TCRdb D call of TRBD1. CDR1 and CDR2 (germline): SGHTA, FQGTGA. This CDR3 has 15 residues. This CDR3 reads CASSQSGQGRNTIYF. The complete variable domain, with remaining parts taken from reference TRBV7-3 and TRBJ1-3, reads GAGVSQTPSNKVTEKGKYVELRCDPISGHTALYWYRQSLGQGPEFLIYFQGTGAADDSGLPNDRFFAVRPEGSVSTLKIQRTERGDSAVYLCASSQSGQGRNTIYFGEGSWLTVV.

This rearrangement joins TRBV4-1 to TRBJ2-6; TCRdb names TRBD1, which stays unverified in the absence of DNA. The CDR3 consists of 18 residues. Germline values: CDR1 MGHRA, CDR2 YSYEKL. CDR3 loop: CASSQGQGAISGANVLTF.

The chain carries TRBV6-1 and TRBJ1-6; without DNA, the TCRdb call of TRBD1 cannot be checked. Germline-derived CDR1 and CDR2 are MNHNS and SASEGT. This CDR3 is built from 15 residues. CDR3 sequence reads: CASSEIRTGMSPLHF.

CDR3: CASSPAGGPNYGYTF. The chain uses TRBV28 and TRBJ1-2; checking the TCRdb D call of TRBD1 is not possible without DNA. Germline V gives CDR1 MDHEN, CDR2 SYDVKM. This CDR3 region has 15 residues.

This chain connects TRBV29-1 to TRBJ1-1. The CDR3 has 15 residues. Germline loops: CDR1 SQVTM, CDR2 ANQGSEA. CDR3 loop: CSVGEFGSMNTEAFF.

CDR3 residues: CASSYQGREQYF. The gene calls are TRBV4-1 and TRBJ2-7; TCRdb returns TRBD1, unconfirmable since there is no DNA. Per the germline V gene, CDR1 is MGHRA and CDR2 is YSYEKL. The CDR3 consists of 12 residues.

CDR3 amino acids: CASSLGFSSYEQYF. This sequence joins TRBV7-2 and TRBJ2-7. The CDR3 is 14 amino acids. Germline CDR1 and CDR2: SGHTA and FQGNSA.

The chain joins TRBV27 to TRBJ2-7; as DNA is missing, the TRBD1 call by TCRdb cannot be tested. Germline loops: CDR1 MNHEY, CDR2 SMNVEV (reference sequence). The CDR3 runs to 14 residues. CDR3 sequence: CASSLVQDAPEQYF.

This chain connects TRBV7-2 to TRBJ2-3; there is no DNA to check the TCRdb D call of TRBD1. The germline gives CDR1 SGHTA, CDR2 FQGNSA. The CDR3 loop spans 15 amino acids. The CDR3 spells CASSPQGGLADTQYF.

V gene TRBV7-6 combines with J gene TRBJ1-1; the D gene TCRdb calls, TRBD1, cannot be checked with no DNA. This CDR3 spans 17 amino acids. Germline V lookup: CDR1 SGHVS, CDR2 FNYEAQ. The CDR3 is CASSQSRTGSWNTEAFF.

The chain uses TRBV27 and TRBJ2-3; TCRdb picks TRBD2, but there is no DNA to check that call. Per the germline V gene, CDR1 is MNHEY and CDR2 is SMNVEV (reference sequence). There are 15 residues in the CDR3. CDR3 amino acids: CASRGTTSPGDTQYF.

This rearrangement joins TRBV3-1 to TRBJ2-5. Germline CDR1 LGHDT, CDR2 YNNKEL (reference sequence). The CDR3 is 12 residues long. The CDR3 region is CASSQVIGTQYF.